The T cell receptor (beta chain) described here comes from a study of T-cell memory formation after mild COVID-19. TCRdb re-called the 5' RACE reads with MiXCR, one entry per CDR3 protein. Of about 210,000 distinct CDR3 sequences in the sample, over 9.5% were seen once. Trimming took off 5 bases at V and 10 bases at J, with 12 bases between the two ends. This CDR3 has 12 residues. Looked up from germline, CDR1 is SGHTA and CDR2 is FQGNSA. This chain connects TRBV7-2 to TRBJ1-3; no clear D. The clonotype comes from a man aged 18 to 29 who had mild COVID-19 (a few samples of this study predate the infection). Cell type and time point are not known. Input material: PBMCs or a T cell subset sorted from them (not recorded which). CDR3 DNA: TGTGCCAGCAGCCAATCAACCAGAACCATATATTTT. Its translation is CASSQSTRTIYF.